The source of this T cell receptor beta chain is a study of T cells in Graves' hyperthyroidism and ophthalmopathy. Study as a whole: The initial diagnosis was the point when peripheral blood was collected, ahead of any treatment.

Based on clinical symptoms, serum thyroxine and TRAb, thyroid ultrasound and orbital computed tomography, diagnoses were reached. V was pared by 7 bases and J by 5 bases, with 17 bases between. The CDR3 length is 14 residues. CDR1 and CDR2 (germline): SGHTA, FQGNSA. Amplified TCR beta CDR3 regions derived from RNA transcripts. TCR CDR3 underwent first-round RT-PCR with the HTBI primer set. Via MiXCR, TCRdb re-called the multiplex PCR reads, giving one row per CDR3 protein. Counted here are over 250,000 distinct CDR3 sequences, roughly an eighth occurring once; the ten biggest clones make up about a third.

The sequence was obtained from a middle-aged woman with Graves' ophthalmopathy. Sequencing used blood. This chain joins TRBV7-2 and TRBJ2-5; D is ambiguous. The CDR3 DNA is TGTGCCAGCACCCTTAGGTGGGGTCCCGAGACCCAGTACTTC. This encodes CASTLRWGPETQYF.